The next 30 T cell receptor beta chains were all read from a single sample in a study of blood T cell repertoires in COVID-19. Libraries were prepared by immunoSEQ multiplex PCR; TCRdb keeps only in-frame clonotypes and omits some of them. The table includes a few hundred thousand clones, approximately 84% detected once. The sequenced material came from PBMCs or T cells enriched from blood (not recorded which). The receptors originated from a woman aged 18-30 years who had recovered from COVID-19.

This chain connects TRBV4-1 to TRBJ2-1, with TRBD2 matching over 8 bases. Germline assignment: CDR1 MGHRA and CDR2 YSYEKL. The CDR3 length is 16 residues. With 1 base clipped from V and 2 bases from J, the junction kept 4 bases outside the gene matches. The CDR3 sequence: CASSQVTGGPYNEQFF. CDR3 bases: TGCGCCAGCAGCCAAGTAACGGGAGGGCCCTACAATGAGCAGTTCTTC.

The chain couples TRBV11-3 to TRBJ2-3; possibly TRBD2 for D (5 bases). The CDR3 is 13 amino acids. Germline CDR1 and CDR2: SGHNT and YENEEA. V was shortened by 5 bases and J by 4 bases, with 10 bases between the two germline ends. CDR3: CASSRGIADTQYF. The CDR3 DNA reads as TGTGCCAGCAGCCGGGGTATTGCAGATACGCAGTATTTT.

V usage is TRBV7-3 and J usage is TRBJ2-7; 9 bases match TRBD1. The CDR3 loop spans 15 amino acids. V shed 5 bases and J 2 bases; nucleotides not matched to a gene: 7. Germline CDR1 and CDR2: SGHTA and FQGTGA. CDR3 amino acids: CASSVTGTGTYEQYF. The CDR3 bases are TGTGCCAGCAGCGTTACCGGGACAGGGACCTACGAGCAGTACTTC. The whole variable domain, remainder taken from reference TRBV7-3 and TRBJ2-7, is GAGVSQTPSNKVTEKGKYVELRCDPISGHTALYWYRQSLGQGPEFLIYFQGTGAADDSGLPNDRFFAVRPEGSVSTLKIQRTERGDSAVYLCASSVTGTGTYEQYFGPGTRLTVT.

This chain connects TRBV20-1 to TRBJ2-5; D not certain. This CDR3 has 11 amino acids. The V gene lost 0 bases and the J gene lost 5 bases, with 4 bases spanning the gap. Per germline, CDR1 DFQATT and CDR2 SNEGSKA (reference sequence). The CDR3 loop reads CSARDRETQYF. The DNA of the CDR3 is TGCAGTGCTAGAGATCGGGAGACCCAGTACTTC.

V gene TRBV9 combines with J gene TRBJ2-2; 7 bases match TRBD2. Germline CDR1 and CDR2: SGDLS and YYNGEE. Trimming at V came to 4 bases and at J to 6 bases, leaving 9 bases not matched to a gene. The CDR3 runs 15 residues. The chain's CDR3 is CASSPRGGAAGELFF. The CDR3 bases are TGTGCCAGCAGCCCTCGGGGAGGGGCGGCCGGGGAGCTGTTTTTT. The full variable domain, its missing parts supplied by reference TRBV9 and TRBJ2-2, is DSGVTQTPKHLITATGQRVTLRCSPRSGDLSVYWYQQSLDQGLQFLIQYYNGEERAKGNILERFSAQQFPDLHSELNLSSLELGDSALYFCASSPRGGAAGELFFGEGSRLTVL.

V usage is TRBV6-4 and J usage is TRBJ2-3, with 8 bases lining up with TRBD2. The CDR3 totals 16 residues. V dropped 2 bases and J dropped 2; count of bases not matched to a gene: 6. CDR1 is MRHNA and CDR2 is SNTAGT in the germline V gene. The CDR3 here is CASSDGRGGPTDTQYF. The CDR3 nucleotides read TGTGCCAGCAGTGACGGCCGGGGGGGCCCCACAGATACGCAGTATTTT.

This chain uses TRBV6-5 with TRBJ1-2; possible D gene TRBD1, 6 bases. CDR1 and CDR2 from the germline V gene are MNHEY and SVGAGI. V lost 2 bases and J 7 bases, leaving 17 bases between the germline ends. The CDR3 consists of 15 residues. CDR3 nucleotides: TGTGCCAGCAGTTACGCCCAGGGGAAGCCTGGTGGCTACACCTTC. Translation gives CASSYAQGKPGGYTF.

The chain combines TRBV10-1 with TRBJ2-7; 14 nucleotides agree with TRBD2. Germline CDR1 WNHNN, CDR2 SYGVQD (reference sequence). Trimming at V came to 0 bases and at J to 5 bases, leaving 0 bases not matched to a gene. This CDR3 is built from 15 residues. CDR3 sequence (DNA): TGCGCCAGCAGTGAGTCGGGACTAGCGGGAGACGAGCAGTACTTC. Its translation is CASSESGLAGDEQYF.

In its sample, this clone was seen once. The chain links TRBV19 to TRBJ1-1; 7 nucleotides agree with TRBD1. With 11 bases clipped from V and 7 bases from J, the junction kept 13 bases outside the gene matches. Germline assignment: CDR1 LNHDA and CDR2 SQIVND (reference sequence). CDR3 length: 13 amino acids. The CDR3: CAVHRGRLGEAFF. In DNA form, the CDR3 reads TGTGCCGTGCACAGGGGAAGGCTTGGTGAAGCTTTCTTT.

This sequence joins TRBV7-9 and TRBJ1-2, with TRBD1 matching 7 bases. V lost 1 base and J lost 4; bases outside the gene matches: 6. The CDR3 extends over 15 amino acids. The germline V gene has CDR1 SEHNR and CDR2 FQNEAQ (reference sequence). The DNA of the CDR3 is TGTGCCAGCAGCTTAGGACAGGGTTCGGGCTATGGCTACACCTTC. This gives the protein CASSLGQGSGYGYTF. Full variable domain (outside the CDR3, taken from reference TRBV7-9 and TRBJ1-2): DTGVSQNPRHKITKRGQNVTFRCDPISEHNRLYWYRQTLGQGPEFLTYFQNEAQLEKSRLLSDRFSAERPKGSFSTLEIQRTEQGDSAMYLCASSLGQGSGYGYTFGSGTRLTVV.

The chain joins TRBV11-2 to TRBJ2-1, with 12 bases fitting TRBD2. V was pared by 5 bases and J by 5 bases, with 10 bases of the junction left unmatched. The length of the CDR3 is 17 residues. Germline V gene sequence: CDR1 SGHAT, CDR2 FQNNGV. CDR3 region: CASSIPGTSGYDNEQFF. The DNA of the CDR3 is TGTGCCAGCAGCATCCCCGGGACTAGCGGGTATGACAATGAGCAGTTCTTC.

In DNA, the CDR3 is TGTGCCAGCAGCGCCTCGGGACAGGGTGAGACCCAGTACTTC. Translation gives CASSASGQGETQYF. V is TRBV9 and J is TRBJ2-5, with 9 bases aligning to TRBD1. The CDR3 loop spans 14 amino acids. Germline CDR1 reads SGDLS; CDR2 reads YYNGEE. V gave up 3 bases and J gave up 5 bases; unmatched junction bases: 5.

This chain uses TRBV9 with TRBJ1-2; the D is unclear. Trimming took 0 bases from V and 3 from J, leaving 12 bases between them. In germline, CDR1 is SGDLS, CDR2 YYNGEE. CDR3 length: 15 amino acids. CDR3 sequence reads: CASSVGREGDYGYTF. As DNA, the CDR3 is TGTGCCAGCAGCGTAGGAAGAGAGGGCGACTATGGCTACACCTTC. Looking up the rest from reference TRBV9 and TRBJ1-2 gives the full variable domain: DSGVTQTPKHLITATGQRVTLRCSPRSGDLSVYWYQQSLDQGLQFLIQYYNGEERAKGNILERFSAQQFPDLHSELNLSSLELGDSALYFCASSVGREGDYGYTFGSGTRLTVV.

V is TRBV4-2 and J is TRBJ2-7; 7 nucleotides align to TRBD2. CDR3 size: 16 residues. CDR1 is LGHNA, CDR2 YNFKEQ, per germline. V was clipped by 1 base and J by 5 bases; unmatched bases: 11. CDR3 sequence (DNA): TGTGCCAGCAGCCAAGTTCCCCTACCTGCGGGAGACGAGCAGTACTTC. It is translated as CASSQVPLPAGDEQYF.

The chain uses TRBV7-3 and TRBJ2-3; possible D gene TRBD1, 7 bases. V was pared by 1 base and J by 0 bases, with 23 bases between. Germline CDR1 and CDR2: SGHTA and FQGTGA. The CDR3 is made up of 20 amino acids. The CDR3 nucleotides are TGTGCCAGCAGCTTAAAAACGGGGGACAGCGACTACACTAGCACAGATACGCAGTATTTT. It specifies CASSLKTGDSDYTSTDTQYF. The full variable domain, in which reference TRBV7-3 and TRBJ2-3 provide the parts outside the CDR3, is GAGVSQTPSNKVTEKGKYVELRCDPISGHTALYWYRQSLGQGPEFLIYFQGTGAADDSGLPNDRFFAVRPEGSVSTLKIQRTERGDSAVYLCASSLKTGDSDYTSTDTQYFGPGTRLTVL.

This sequence joins TRBV5-5 and TRBJ2-5, with 7 bases identical to TRBD1. Germline CDR1 reads SGHKS; CDR2 reads YYEKEE (reference sequence). V dropped 3 bases and J dropped 2; count of bases not matched to a gene: 4. The CDR3 runs to 14 residues. CDR3 DNA sequence: TGTGCCAGCAGCTCAACAGGGGCTCAAGAGACCCAGTACTTC. Translating gives CASSSTGAQETQYF.

This clone appeared a single time. The V gene is TRBV6-5, the J gene TRBJ2-5, with D perhaps TRBD1 (7 bases). Germline CDR1 MNHEY, CDR2 SVGAGI. The V end was cut by 2 bases, the J end by 4 bases, with 14 bases between. The CDR3 extends over 15 amino acids. The CDR3 protein is CASSYGRGARETQYF. DNA for the CDR3: TGTGCCAGCAGTTACGGCAGGGGGGCCCGAGAGACCCAGTACTTC.

The CDR3: CASTFLGRGHQETQYF. The CDR3 region has the DNA TGTGCCAGCACCTTCTTAGGCAGGGGGCATCAAGAGACCCAGTACTTC. This rearrangement joins TRBV5-6 to TRBJ2-5; 8 positions agree with TRBD1. The CDR3 runs 16 residues. Germline loops: CDR1 SGHDT, CDR2 YYEEEE. Germline trimming cut 6 bases from V and 2 bases from J; bases unmatched to any gene: 12.

The chain carries TRBV27 and TRBJ1-2; possible D gene TRBD1, 5 bases. With 6 bases removed from V and 7 bases from J, the gap between germline ends came to 12 bases. In germline, CDR1 is MNHEY, CDR2 SMNVEV (reference sequence). The CDR3 spans 12 residues. CDR3 sequence reads: CASSSLGGGYTF. As DNA, the CDR3 is TGTGCCAGCAGCTCCCTCGGGGGTGGCTACACCTTC.

The chain carries TRBV27 and TRBJ2-7; D gene uncertain. CDR3 length: 15 amino acids. The V gene lost 4 bases and the J gene lost 0 bases, with 13 bases spanning the gap. Germline V gene data show CDR1 as MNHEY and CDR2 as SMNVEV (reference sequence). The CDR3 bases are TGTGCCAGCAGTTCCAAGACTCAGCCCTCCTACGAGCAGTACTTC. Encoded protein: CASSSKTQPSYEQYF.

The V call is TRBV11-2, the J call TRBJ2-5; 7 positions agree with TRBD2. CDR1 SGHAT and CDR2 FQNNGV come from the germline V gene. V shed 1 base, J shed 0 bases, and the junction held 5 bases outside the gene matches. There are 16 residues in the CDR3. CDR3 region: CASSLVTSVYQETQYF. The CDR3 DNA reads TGTGCCAGCAGCTTAGTTACTAGCGTGTACCAAGAGACCCAGTACTTC.

The CDR3, as DNA: TGTGCCACACAGGGATCGAACACTGAAGCTTTCTTT. Translation: CATQGSNTEAFF. V usage is TRBV7-9 and J usage is TRBJ1-1; maybe TRBD1 (6 bases). Trimming left V 10 bases short and J 1 base short, with 10 bases between. Germline V gene data show CDR1 as SEHNR and CDR2 as FQNEAQ (reference sequence). The CDR3 is 12 amino acids.

This chain joins TRBV7-3 and TRBJ2-2; TRBD2 agrees at 9 bases. Germline CDR1 is SGHTA and CDR2 is FQGTGA. V trimming: 6 bases; J trimming: 4 bases; junction bases outside the gene matches: 6. This CDR3 comprises 15 residues. The CDR3 sequence: CASRHSGSVTGELFF. CDR3 in DNA: TGTGCCAGCAGGCATAGCGGGAGTGTCACCGGGGAGCTGTTTTTT. Complete variable domain (other parts from reference TRBV7-3 and TRBJ2-2): GAGVSQTPSNKVTEKGKYVELRCDPISGHTALYWYRQSLGQGPEFLIYFQGTGAADDSGLPNDRFFAVRPEGSVSTLKIQRTERGDSAVYLCASRHSGSVTGELFFGEGSRLTVL.

This clone has a handful of counts. The V gene is TRBV6-5, the J gene TRBJ1-1; perhaps TRBD1 as D (6 bases). The length of the CDR3 is 14 residues. Trimming took 5 bases from V and 6 from J, leaving 16 bases between them. Germline assignment: CDR1 MNHEY and CDR2 SVGAGI. In DNA, the CDR3 is TGTGCCAGCAGTAACAGGGTAAGGGAAGCTGAAGCTTTCTTT. It translates to CASSNRVREAEAFF.

The J gene is TRBJ1-2, the V gene TRBV6-5; 8 bases line up with TRBD1. Trimming at V came to 11 bases and at J to 9 bases, leaving 17 bases not matched to a gene. The CDR3 loop spans 14 amino acids. Looked up from germline, CDR1 is MNHEY and CDR2 is SVGAGI. CDR3 coding DNA: TGTGCCCTCTCTCCCGGGACAGGAGCTTTACGCTACACCTTC. Translated, it gives CALSPGTGALRYTF.

The V and J genes are TRBV27 and TRBJ1-6; possible D gene TRBD1, 6 bases. This CDR3 is built from 15 residues. Deletions cut 5 bases from V and 4 bases from J, with 12 bases between. The germline V gene has CDR1 MNHEY and CDR2 SMNVEV (reference sequence). The CDR3 reads CASSPRQDYNSPLHF. CDR3 nucleotide sequence: TGTGCCAGCAGTCCCCGACAGGATTATAATTCACCCCTCCACTTT.

This chain joins TRBV2 and TRBJ1-1, with 8 bases aligning to TRBD1. The CDR3 totals 14 residues. V was clipped by 4 bases and J by 4 bases; unmatched bases: 5. Germline V gives CDR1 SNHLY, CDR2 FYNNEI. CDR3 amino acids: CASSGQGTGTEAFF. CDR3 DNA sequence: TGTGCCAGCAGTGGACAGGGGACGGGCACTGAAGCTTTCTTT.

The rearrangement uses TRBV19 and TRBJ1-1, with 9 positions matching TRBD1. J gave up 0 bases and V 1 base, and 0 bases lay outside the gene matches. The CDR3 spans 15 residues. Per the germline V gene, CDR1 is LNHDA and CDR2 is SQIVND (reference sequence). DNA for the CDR3: TGTGCCAGTAGTATAGGGACAGGGGTGAACACTGAAGCTTTCTTT. It translates to CASSIGTGVNTEAFF.

This clone appeared once. The rearrangement uses TRBV9 and TRBJ1-1, with 8 bases matching TRBD1. The trim removed 3 bases at V and 1 base at J, leaving 5 bases unmatched. Germline V gene data show CDR1 as SGDLS and CDR2 as YYNGEE. The CDR3 is 15 residues long. The CDR3 loop is CASSARGLGNTEAFF. DNA for the CDR3: TGTGCCAGCAGCGCCAGGGGGCTGGGGAACACTGAAGCTTTCTTT.

The chain couples TRBV4-1 to TRBJ1-2; 9 bases map to TRBD1. Germline V lookup: CDR1 MGHRA, CDR2 YSYEKL. V lost 0 bases, J lost 6 bases, and 11 bases stayed unmatched. This CDR3 has 17 amino acids. CDR3 residues: CASSQDYVLTGGHGYTF. CDR3 nucleotides: TGCGCCAGCAGCCAAGACTACGTACTAACAGGGGGCCATGGCTACACCTTC.